This entry lists 25 T cell receptor beta chains sequenced from one sample in a study of blood T cell repertoires in COVID-19. TCRdb's copy holds only in-frame clones and misses some; the assay was immunoSEQ multiplex PCR. The data hold 300,000 to 450,000 clones, with 75% to 90% observed a single time. The sample taken for sequencing was PBMCs or T cells enriched from blood (not recorded which). Every receptor here comes from a man between 18 and 29 years old who had recovered from COVID-19.

This chain uses TRBV30 with TRBJ1-3, with D tentatively TRBD1 (6 bases). The germline CDR1 and CDR2 sequences are GTSNPN and SVGIG (reference sequence). V lost 4 bases and J lost 4, with 14 bases in between. CDR3 length: 14 amino acids. CDR3 in amino acids: CAWKKGHQGNTIYF. The CDR3 bases are TGTGCCTGGAAGAAGGGACACCAAGGAAACACCATATATTTT. Variable domain in full (rest from reference TRBV30 and TRBJ1-3): SQTIHQWPATLVQPVGSPLSLECTVEGTSNPNLYWYRQAAGRGLQLLFYSVGIGQISSEVPQNLSASRPQDRQFILSSKKLLLSDSGFYLCAWKKGHQGNTIYFGEGSWLTVV.

As regards this clone: The same CDR3 is also encoded by other DNA sequences in this sample. The chain carries TRBV5-1 and TRBJ1-6; D is unclear. CDR1 is SGHRS, CDR2 YFSETQ, per germline. CDR3 length equals 14 residues. V shed 0 bases and J shed 6 bases, with 7 bases lying between them. CDR3 residues: CASSLEQLNSPLHF. In nucleotides, the CDR3 is TGCGCCAGCAGCTTGGAACAGCTTAATTCACCCCTCCACTTT. Together with reference TRBV5-1 and TRBJ1-6, the CDR3 gives the full variable domain: KAGVTQTPRYLIKTRGQQVTLSCSPISGHRSVSWYQQTPGQGLQFLFEYFSETQRNKGNFPGRFSGRQFSNSRSEMNVSTLELGDSALYLCASSLEQLNSPLHFGNGTRLTVT.

This chain connects TRBV29-1 to TRBJ1-2, with TRBD1 matching 10 bases. V shed 3 bases and J 7 bases; nucleotides not matched to a gene: 14. CDR3 length: 16 residues. Germline-derived CDR1 and CDR2 are SQVTM and ANQGSEA. The CDR3 is CSVEGLRDRGLFGYTF. The CDR3 DNA sequence: TGCAGCGTTGAGGGCTTGAGAGACAGGGGGCTCTTTGGCTACACCTTC.

The rearrangement joins TRBV18 to TRBJ2-7; 9 bases are a match to TRBD1. CDR3 length: 15 residues. With 4 bases clipped from V and 5 bases from J, the junction kept 9 bases outside the gene matches. The germline V gene encodes CDR1 KGHSH and CDR2 LQKENI. The CDR3 sequence is CASSRNRDRDHEQYF. In DNA form, the CDR3 reads TGTGCCAGCTCACGAAACCGGGACAGGGACCACGAGCAGTACTTC.

This clone showed up just a few times. The CDR3 DNA sequence: TGTGCCAGCAGCTACTTAGCGGGGGACACCACAGATACGCAGTATTTT. Translation gives CASSYLAGDTTDTQYF. This chain joins TRBV5-6 and TRBJ2-3; 9 positions match TRBD2. The CDR3 runs 16 residues. Unmatched junction bases numbered 7, after V lost 3 bases and J lost 2 bases. Germline V gene sequence: CDR1 SGHDT, CDR2 YYEEEE.

This clone has only a few counts. The chain employs TRBV12-3 or TRBV12-4 and TRBJ2-7, with D tentatively TRBD1 (6 bases). The V gene lost 10 bases and the J gene lost 5 bases, with 15 bases spanning the gap. CDR3 length: 12 residues. This chain's CDR3 is CATRLTGNEQYF. CDR3 bases: TGTGCCACCCGATTAACAGGGAACGAGCAGTACTTC.

The CDR3 DNA reads TGTGCCAGCACCACTTCAAACCCCGACACTGAAGCTTTCTTT. Protein: CASTTSNPDTEAFF. This chain uses TRBV6-5 with TRBJ1-1; no clear D. The germline CDR1 and CDR2 sequences are MNHEY and SVGAGI. The CDR3 consists of 14 residues. Between the trimmed V and J ends, which lost 7 bases and 3 bases, there was a span of 15 bases.

The chain links TRBV6-5 to TRBJ2-1, with D maybe TRBD2 (6 bases). The CDR3 is 14 residues long. V dropped 7 bases and J dropped 6 bases, with 16 bases sitting between them. CDR1 and CDR2 (germline): MNHEY, SVGAGI. In DNA form, the CDR3 reads TGTGCCAGCACCGACCCCCCGGGGGTCAATGAGCAGTTCTTC. Encoded protein: CASTDPPGVNEQFF.

The chain combines TRBV21-1 with TRBJ1-2; TRBD1 was called by the table and not checked on the DNA. TRBV21-1 is recorded as a pseudogene. There are 15 residues in the CDR3. CDR3 loop: CASSKGGQGRYGYTF. Written as DNA, the CDR3 is TGTGCCAGCAGCAAAGGGGGACAGGGTAGGTATGGCTACACCTTC.

This chain connects TRBV29-1 to TRBJ2-1; unclear D gene. Germline V gives CDR1 SQVTM, CDR2 ANQGSEA. The CDR3 runs 11 residues. Trimming took 6 bases from V and 6 from J, leaving 9 bases between them. The CDR3 region is CSVPGGNEQFF. The DNA for the CDR3 is TGCAGCGTCCCGGGTGGCAATGAGCAGTTCTTC.

This clone has just one count. The chain combines TRBV6-5 with TRBJ1-6, with 7 bases aligning to TRBD1. The CDR3 is 15 residues long. After removal of 8 bases from V and 1 base from J, the junction contained 5 bases not matched to a gene. Germline CDR1 reads MNHEY; CDR2 reads SVGAGI. The CDR3: CASYDRVSYNSPLHF. CDR3 sequence (DNA): TGTGCCAGCTACGACAGGGTATCCTATAATTCACCCCTCCACTTT.

This clone was seen a single time. This rearrangement joins TRBV6-5 to TRBJ2-2, with D possibly TRBD2 on 5 matching bases. Germline CDR1 MNHEY, CDR2 SVGAGI. Trimming took 0 bases from V and 3 from J, leaving 8 bases between them. The CDR3 loop spans 15 amino acids. In nucleotides, the CDR3 is TGTGCCAGCAGTTACTCGATGCGGGACACCGGGGAGCTGTTTTTT. This codes for CASSYSMRDTGELFF.

V gene TRBV7-8 combines with J gene TRBJ2-1; the D gene is possibly TRBD1 (5 bases). The length of the CDR3 is 16 residues. CDR1 is SGHVS and CDR2 is FQNEAQ in the germline V gene. Trimming took off 3 bases at V and 4 bases at J, with 16 bases between the two ends. The CDR3 bases are TGTGCCAGCAGCTTGGCCAGGGTGTCATCTTACAATGAGCAGTTCTTC. Protein product: CASSLARVSSYNEQFF. The full variable domain, rest sourced from reference TRBV7-8 and TRBJ2-1, is GAGVSQSPRYKVAKRGQDVALRCDPISGHVSLFWYQQALGQGPEFLTYFQNEAQLDKSGLPSDRFFAERPEGSVSTLKIQRTQQEDSAVYLCASSLARVSSYNEQFFGPGTRLTVL.

The gene calls are TRBV18 and TRBJ1-2; perhaps TRBD1 as D (5 bases). This CDR3 is 14 amino acids long. Germline values: CDR1 KGHSH, CDR2 LQKENI. Between the trimmed V and J ends, which lost 5 bases and 1 base, there was a span of 11 bases. The chain's CDR3 is CASSLGGLNYGYTF. DNA for the CDR3: TGTGCCAGCTCATTGGGGGGACTTAACTATGGCTACACCTTC.

V usage is TRBV6-6 and J usage is TRBJ1-3; tentative D call: TRBD1 (6 bases). Germline CDR1 reads MNHNY; CDR2 reads SVGAGI (reference sequence). The V and J ends lost 4 bases and 3 bases respectively, with 13 bases between them. CDR3 size: 15 residues. CDR3 bases: TGTGCCAGCAGTTCCCGACAGGTTATTGGAAACACCATATATTTT. It yields the protein CASSSRQVIGNTIYF.

The CDR3: CASSMGQLNEKLFF. CDR3 DNA: TGTGCCAGCAGCATGGGACAGCTTAATGAAAAACTGTTTTTT. The chain employs TRBV5-4 and TRBJ1-4, with 7 positions matching TRBD1. After removal of 4 bases from V and 4 bases from J, the junction contained 4 bases not matched to a gene. CDR1 is SGHNT, CDR2 YYREEE, per germline (reference sequence). The CDR3 extends over 14 amino acids.

This chain joins TRBV7-9 and TRBJ2-3; D not certain. The CDR3 totals 16 residues. Germline lookup yields CDR1 SEHNR and CDR2 FQNEAQ (reference sequence). Trimming left V 7 bases short and J 2 bases short, with 19 bases between. The DNA of the CDR3 is TGTGCCAGCATCTATTACGTAAGCGTACACACAGATACGCAGTATTTT. Its protein is CASIYYVSVHTDTQYF.

The gene calls are TRBV6-1 and TRBJ1-2; TRBD1 matches 9 bases. V was pared by 3 bases and J by 4 bases, with 3 bases of the junction left unmatched. The length of the CDR3 is 14 residues. Germline loops: CDR1 MNHNS, CDR2 SASEGT. The CDR3 here is CASSDWGQGYGYTF. CDR3 DNA: TGTGCCAGCAGTGATTGGGGACAGGGCTATGGCTACACCTTC.

The rearrangement joins TRBV3-1 (or the pseudogene TRBV3-2) to TRBJ1-2; 8 positions agree with TRBD1. Germline CDR1 reads LGHDT; CDR2 reads YNNKEL (reference sequence). J lost 6 bases, V lost 3 bases, and 6 bases had no gene match. There are 14 residues in the CDR3. The chain's CDR3 is CASSHRTGIDGYTF. The CDR3 DNA follows: TGTGCCAGCAGCCACAGGACAGGGATCGATGGCTACACCTTC.

The rearrangement uses TRBV28 and TRBJ2-3; D uncertain. Germline V CDR1 and CDR2: MDHEN, SYDVKM. V lost 2 bases and J 4 bases, leaving 4 bases between the germline ends. The CDR3 extends over 12 amino acids. In DNA, the CDR3 is TGTGCCAGCAGTTTAGGAGCAGATACGCAGTATTTT. It codes for CASSLGADTQYF. The whole variable domain, filled in from reference TRBV28 and TRBJ2-3, reads DVKVTQSSRYLVKRTGEKVFLECVQDMDHENMFWYRQDPGLGLRLIYFSYDVKMKEKGDIPEGYSVSREKKERFSLILESASTNQTSMYLCASSLGADTQYFGPGTRLTVL.

The chain uses TRBV10-1 and TRBJ2-1; 10 bases match TRBD2. The germline gives CDR1 WNHNN, CDR2 SYGVQD (reference sequence). The CDR3 is 13 residues long. V lost 6 bases, J lost 8 bases, and 4 bases stayed unmatched. The CDR3 reads CASSRGTSDEQFF. In nucleotides, the CDR3 is TGCGCCAGCAGCCGCGGGACTAGCGATGAGCAGTTCTTC.

CDR3 DNA sequence: TGTGCCAGCAGTCGAGGGCTGAACACTGAAGCTTTCTTT. Translating gives CASSRGLNTEAFF. J is TRBJ1-1 and V is TRBV12-3 or TRBV12-4; D gene ambiguous. This CDR3 is 13 amino acids long. The V end lost 5 bases, the J end lost 0 bases, and 7 bases lay between the germline ends.

The CDR3 loop is CASSLEDRSRGEQYF. CDR3 bases: TGCGCCAGCAGCCTCGAAGACAGGTCCCGCGGGGAGCAGTACTTC. This sequence joins TRBV5-1 and TRBJ2-7; possible D gene TRBD1, 6 bases. The ends were cut back, 4 bases at V and 7 bases at J, with 21 bases in the middle. The germline V gene encodes CDR1 SGHRS and CDR2 YFSETQ. The CDR3 totals 15 residues.

The chain is built from TRBV4-2 and TRBJ1-2, with 8 bases lining up with TRBD1. The CDR3 covers 15 residues. Germline trimming cut 0 bases from V and 8 bases from J; bases unmatched to any gene: 8. CDR1 is LGHNA and CDR2 is YNFKEQ in the germline V gene. The CDR3 loop reads CASSQDLQGAGGYTF. For the CDR3, the DNA is TGTGCCAGCAGCCAAGATCTTCAGGGGGCCGGGGGCTACACCTTC.

This chain connects TRBV27 to TRBJ1-5, with no clear D. Trimming took off 5 bases at V and 2 bases at J, with 7 bases between the two ends. Germline V lookup: CDR1 MNHEY, CDR2 SMNVEV (reference sequence). The CDR3 runs to 13 residues. CDR3 amino acids: CASSPQGNQPQHF. The CDR3, as DNA: TGTGCCAGCAGTCCCCAGGGCAATCAGCCCCAGCATTTT.